What follows are 29 T cell receptor beta chains derived from one specimen sequenced in a study of Ad26.COV2.S vaccination and SARS-CoV-2 variants (dated by TCRdb to about 2021). Library preparation employed the immunoSEQ multiplex PCR assay. TCRdb obtained this table from immuneACCESS and retained in-frame rearrangements with V and J assigned. These tables miss some clones; where compared with another copy, unresolved V genes account for less than half of the shortfall, and the remainder is unexplained. This sample is represented by around 300,000 clones; 88% of them were singletons. The ten largest clonotypes hold 6.4% of the sample. The treatment or condition label, read with the paper, signifies: roughly 19 received Ad26.COV2.S at low or high dose, single or two shots; roughly 5 received placebo; per-sample allocation not given. Repertoires of vaccine and placebo recipients were sequenced from samples taken on day 63 after the first injection.

The material sequenced was peripheral blood, taken in a trial of Ad26.COV2.S vaccine versus placebo. These receptors were obtained from a person between 18 and 60 years old who received the Ad26.COV2.S COVID-19 vaccine or a placebo.

As concerns this clone: Other DNA sequences in this specimen translate into the identical CDR3. This sequence joins TRBV7-2 and TRBJ1-6; D remains unclear. Germline values: CDR1 SGHTA, CDR2 FQGNSA. The CDR3 runs to 13 residues. Between the trimmed V and J ends, which lost 1 base and 7 bases, there was a span of 5 bases. The CDR3, as DNA: TGTGCCAGCAGCTTAGGTTCGAATTCACCCCTCCACTTT. Protein: CASSLGSNSPLHF.

The chain recombines TRBV19 with TRBJ1-2, with a weak D call TRBD1 (5 bases). Germline V gives CDR1 LNHDA, CDR2 SQIVND (reference sequence). The CDR3 is 17 residues long. Trimming removed 3 bases from V and 2 bases from J, with 19 bases in between. The CDR3 loop is CASSIPGQVHRNYGYTF. In nucleotides, the CDR3 is TGTGCCAGTAGTATCCCAGGACAAGTTCACCGGAACTATGGCTACACCTTC.

CDR3 loop: CASSKAPIRQGQETQYF. The CDR3 region has the DNA TGTGCCAGCAGCAAAGCACCAATCCGACAGGGGCAAGAGACCCAGTACTTC. The chain has TRBV9 and TRBJ2-5; 8 bases fit TRBD1. The CDR3 loop spans 17 amino acids. The V gene's germline CDR1 is SGDLS and CDR2 YYNGEE. J was trimmed by 2 bases and V by 4 bases; bases with no gene match: 13.

V and J are TRBV18 and TRBJ1-5, with D hard to call. Looked up from germline, CDR1 is KGHSH and CDR2 is LQKENI. The CDR3 consists of 14 residues. V lost 2 bases, J lost 8 bases, and 13 bases lay in between. The CDR3 DNA is TGTGCCAGCTCACCAGAACCCAGGCCGGAGCCCCAGCATTTT. Protein product: CASSPEPRPEPQHF.

V usage is TRBV7-9 and J usage is TRBJ1-2; a possible D gene is TRBD1 (6 bases). The V and J ends lost 3 bases and 8 bases respectively, with 10 bases between them. The germline V gene has CDR1 SEHNR and CDR2 FQNEAQ (reference sequence). This CDR3 is built from 12 residues. The DNA for the CDR3 is TGTGCCAGCAGCTTGCAACAGGGAGGCTACACCTTC. Its translation is CASSLQQGGYTF.

The chain recombines TRBV4-3 with TRBJ2-1; 9 positions agree with TRBD2. Looked up from germline, CDR1 is LGHNA and CDR2 is YSLEER. This CDR3 is built from 13 residues. V gave up 0 bases and J gave up 16 bases; unmatched junction bases: 7. The chain's CDR3 is CASSQETSGVEFF. The CDR3 DNA is TGCGCCAGCAGCCAAGAGACTAGCGGAGTCGAATTCTTC.

As to this clone: This specimen includes other DNA sequences encoding the same CDR3. V is TRBV11-2 and J is TRBJ1-2, with a tentative D call TRBD1 (6 bases). The CDR3 has 14 residues. CDR1 and CDR2 (germline): SGHAT, FQNNGV. Deletions cut 1 base from V and 5 bases from J, with 11 bases between. CDR3 in DNA: TGTGCCAGCAGCTTAGTGGGGGCCGGGTATGGCTACACCTTC. Encoded protein: CASSLVGAGYGYTF.

This clone was seen a single time. The rearrangement links TRBV7-2 to TRBJ1-5, with 7 positions matching TRBD1. The CDR3 covers 15 residues. V was pared by 5 bases and J by 3 bases, with 7 bases of the junction left unmatched. Germline lookup yields CDR1 SGHTA and CDR2 FQGNSA. CDR3 nucleotides: TGTGCCAGCAGCATCCAGACAGGGACCAATCAGCCCCAGCATTTT. Its translation is CASSIQTGTNQPQHF.

The chain's CDR3 is CASSPDRGAYNEQFF. DNA for the CDR3: TGTGCCAGCAGCCCTGACCGGGGTGCCTACAATGAGCAGTTCTTC. The chain uses TRBV7-9 and TRBJ2-1; D possibly corresponds to TRBD2 (5 bases). Germline V gene lookup returns CDR1 SEHNR and CDR2 FQNEAQ (reference sequence). Trimming stripped 5 bases from V and 2 bases from J, with 13 bases between. The CDR3 is 15 amino acids.

The V and J genes are TRBV19 and TRBJ2-2; D could derive from TRBD1 or TRBD2 (5 bases each). Germline V CDR1 and CDR2: LNHDA, SQIVND (reference sequence). The CDR3 is 15 amino acids. V dropped 4 bases and J dropped 5 bases, with 14 bases sitting between them. The CDR3 here is CASSTPGRRTGELFF. CDR3 sequence (DNA): TGTGCCAGTAGTACACCGGGACGAAGGACCGGGGAGCTGTTTTTT.

The J gene is TRBJ2-1, the V gene TRBV7-3; TRBD2 matches 8 bases. Germline V CDR1 and CDR2: SGHTA, FQGTGA. The V segment lost 4 bases and the J segment 4 bases; nucleotides outside the gene matches: 9. The CDR3 totals 16 residues. CDR3 DNA: TGTGCCAGCAGCTCGAGACTAGCGCGAGAGTACAATGAGCAGTTCTTC. It encodes CASSSRLAREYNEQFF. Full variable domain (remainder filled in from reference TRBV7-3 and TRBJ2-1): GAGVSQTPSNKVTEKGKYVELRCDPISGHTALYWYRQSLGQGPEFLIYFQGTGAADDSGLPNDRFFAVRPEGSVSTLKIQRTERGDSAVYLCASSSRLAREYNEQFFGPGTRLTVL.

The chain carries TRBV9 and TRBJ1-4; D gene unclear. Trimming cost V 4 bases and J 5 bases, with 15 bases left between them. There are 15 residues in the CDR3. CDR1 is SGDLS and CDR2 is YYNGEE in the germline V gene. CDR3 loop: CASSPVEGRNEKLFF. The CDR3 region has the DNA TGTGCCAGCAGCCCCGTGGAGGGCAGGAATGAAAAACTGTTTTTT.

This clone was observed once. The rearrangement uses TRBV9 and TRBJ1-2; D perhaps matches TRBD1 (5 bases). Germline V lookup: CDR1 SGDLS, CDR2 YYNGEE. The V and J ends lost 6 bases and 2 bases respectively, with 17 bases between them. CDR3 size: 15 residues. CDR3 sequence reads: CASTPLGPENYGYTF. CDR3 in DNA: TGTGCCAGCACCCCCTTGGGGCCGGAAAACTATGGCTACACCTTC.

V is TRBV4-2 and J is TRBJ2-6, with a tentative D call TRBD2 (5 bases). The CDR3 is 14 residues long. V was clipped by 1 base and J by 4 bases, with 5 bases between them. Per germline, CDR1 LGHNA and CDR2 YNFKEQ. The CDR3: CASSQAGGANVLTF. The CDR3 DNA follows: TGTGCCAGCAGCCAAGCGGGGGGGGCCAACGTCCTGACTTTC.

The chain is built from TRBV7-9 and TRBJ1-2, with unresolved D. This CDR3 contains 12 residues. The V gene's germline CDR1 is SEHNR and CDR2 FQNEAQ (reference sequence). Trimming removed 5 bases at V and 4 bases at J, with 8 bases between. CDR3 DNA: TGTGCCAGCAGCCCAGACCCCTATGGCTACACCTTC. Protein: CASSPDPYGYTF.

V is TRBV11-1 and J is TRBJ2-3; the match to TRBD1 covers 10 bases. There are 15 residues in the CDR3. The germline V gene has CDR1 SGHAT and CDR2 FQDESV (reference sequence). Trimming removed 5 bases from V and 6 bases from J; junction bases left unmatched: 8. The CDR3 DNA reads as TGTGCCAGCAGCGCCAGACAGGGGGCAGCGGATACGCAGTATTTT. It is translated as CASSARQGAADTQYF.

V gene TRBV28 combines with J gene TRBJ1-3; TRBD1 aligns across 10 bases. V lost 3 bases and J lost 4; bases outside the gene matches: 3. CDR1 and CDR2 (germline): MDHEN, SYDVKM. This CDR3 is 15 amino acids long. CDR3 nucleotide sequence: TGTGCCAGCAGTTTGACAGGGGGCATCGGAAACACCATATATTTT. It codes for CASSLTGGIGNTIYF.

The chain joins TRBV7-9 to TRBJ2-7, with D perhaps TRBD2 (5 bases). The germline gives CDR1 SEHNR, CDR2 FQNEAQ (reference sequence). This CDR3 contains 13 residues. V shed 4 bases and J shed 3 bases, with 10 bases lying between them. For the CDR3, the DNA is TGTGCCAGCAGCTCCCTACTAGTCTACGAGCAGTACTTC. Protein product: CASSSLLVYEQYF.

The chain uses TRBV5-1 and TRBJ1-6; 11 nucleotides line up with TRBD1. The germline V gene encodes CDR1 SGHRS and CDR2 YFSETQ. V lost 1 base to trimming and J lost 2 bases; unmatched junction nucleotides: 5. The CDR3 runs to 18 residues. CDR3 bases: TGCGCCAGCAGCTTGTTGGGACAGGGGGACACCTATAATTCACCCCTCCACTTT. Protein sequence: CASSLLGQGDTYNSPLHF.

The rearrangement links TRBV27 to TRBJ1-1, with a tentative D call TRBD1 (5 bases). V was trimmed by 3 bases and J by 1 base, leaving 12 bases between them. Per germline, CDR1 MNHEY and CDR2 SMNVEV (reference sequence). The CDR3 length is 15 residues. The CDR3 sequence: CASSFYPGSNTEAFF. The CDR3 DNA follows: TGTGCCAGCAGTTTCTATCCAGGGTCGAACACTGAAGCTTTCTTT.

The chain couples TRBV24-1 to TRBJ1-5; D gene uncertain. CDR1 is KGHDR and CDR2 is SFDVKD in the germline V gene. V lost 6 bases to trimming and J lost 7 bases, with 12 bases between them. The CDR3 is 13 amino acids. The CDR3 spells CATSSGGQQPQHF. The CDR3 DNA is TGTGCCACCAGTAGCGGCGGTCAACAGCCCCAGCATTTT.

The chain joins TRBV9 to TRBJ1-5; 8 nucleotides align to TRBD1. CDR1 is SGDLS and CDR2 is YYNGEE in the germline V gene. J lost 6 bases, V lost 0 bases, and 2 bases had no gene match. The CDR3 sequence is 14 residues long. The DNA for the CDR3 is TGTGCCAGCAGCGTAGCAGGGGGCAGTCAGCCCCAGCATTTT. This sequence encodes CASSVAGGSQPQHF.

This chain uses TRBV27 with TRBJ1-5; 7 nucleotides match TRBD1. Germline CDR1 reads MNHEY; CDR2 reads SMNVEV (reference sequence). This CDR3 region has 13 residues. Germline trimming cut 7 bases from V and 4 bases from J; bases unmatched to any gene: 4. CDR3 residues: CASTTGVNQPQHF. Written as DNA, the CDR3 is TGTGCCAGCACCACAGGGGTTAATCAGCCCCAGCATTTT.

The table lists this clone with a few counts. V and J are TRBV19 and TRBJ2-2; no definite D call. The CDR3 has 16 amino acids. The V gene's germline CDR1 is LNHDA and CDR2 SQIVND (reference sequence). V lost 5 bases, J lost 7 bases, and 20 bases lay in between. CDR3 sequence: CASSRDRHLLVGELFF. Here the CDR3 DNA reads TGTGCCAGTAGTCGAGACCGACACCTCCTTGTCGGGGAGCTGTTTTTT.

V gene TRBV2 combines with J gene TRBJ1-6; D might be TRBD1 (6 bases). With 3 bases removed from V and 9 bases from J, the gap between germline ends came to 9 bases. CDR1 and CDR2 from the germline V gene are SNHLY and FYNNEI. The CDR3 is 13 amino acids. The CDR3 sequence: CASSEGAVSPLHF. The CDR3 DNA reads TGTGCCAGCAGTGAGGGGGCAGTTTCACCCCTCCACTTT.

The V call is TRBV12-3 or TRBV12-4, the J call TRBJ2-6, with D uncertain. V lost 8 bases to trimming and J lost 4 bases, with 6 bases between them. CDR3 size: 12 residues. CDR3 sequence (DNA): TGTGCCAGCTCCGCCGGGGCCAACGTCCTGACTTTC. Protein product: CASSAGANVLTF.

V and J are TRBV6-6 and TRBJ1-2; possibly TRBD1 for D (5 bases). CDR3 size: 16 residues. The germline V and J ends were trimmed by 6 bases and 0 bases, with 17 bases remaining between them. From germline, CDR1 is MNHNY and CDR2 SVGAGI (reference sequence). For the CDR3, the DNA is TGTGCCAGCAGCCTATCCGGGACGGGAGCTAACTATGGCTACACCTTC. Its protein is CASSLSGTGANYGYTF.

The rearrangement uses TRBV7-8 and TRBJ2-1; 8 bases align to TRBD2. The CDR3 runs to 16 residues. V dropped 4 bases and J dropped 0; count of bases not matched to a gene: 5. Germline-derived CDR1 and CDR2 are SGHVS and FQNEAQ. The DNA of the CDR3 is TGTGCCAGCAGCTCTAGCGGGCTCATCTCCTACAATGAGCAGTTCTTC. It translates to CASSSSGLISYNEQFF.

This clone was detected only once. The V gene is TRBV11-2, the J gene TRBJ2-7; D might be TRBD1 or TRBD2, each matching 7 bases. CDR3 length: 15 amino acids. The germline gives CDR1 SGHAT, CDR2 FQNNGV. V was cut by 2 bases and J by 6 bases, with 17 bases left in between. The CDR3 sequence: CASSLKGGGGVEQYF. DNA of the CDR3: TGTGCCAGCAGCTTAAAGGGAGGGGGCGGGGTCGAGCAGTACTTC.